One sample yielded the 13 T cell receptor beta chains listed below, sequenced in a study of cytomegalovirus exposure and HLA in healthy donors. Profiling relied on immunoSEQ multiplex PCR, and the TCRdb table lists in-frame clones only, not all of them. The profile shows around 190,000 clones, 80% to 85% of them singletons. Sequencing used PBMCs. These receptors were collected from a woman in her twenties or thirties in good health and CMV-seronegative.

The chain joins TRBV7-9 to TRBJ2-3; 9 nucleotides agree with TRBD2. V was clipped by 7 bases and J by 4 bases; unmatched bases: 12. In germline, CDR1 is SEHNR, CDR2 FQNEAQ (reference sequence). There are 16 residues in the CDR3. The CDR3 sequence: CASKLAGGLSADTQYF. The CDR3 DNA reads TGTGCCAGCAAATTGGCGGGGGGGCTGTCCGCAGATACGCAGTATTTT. Combining the CDR3 with reference TRBV7-9 and TRBJ2-3 gives the whole variable domain DTGVSQNPRHKITKRGQNVTFRCDPISEHNRLYWYRQTLGQGPEFLTYFQNEAQLEKSRLLSDRFSAERPKGSFSTLEIQRTEQGDSAMYLCASKLAGGLSADTQYFGPGTRLTVL.

V gene TRBV19 combines with J gene TRBJ2-7; TRBD2 might be the D (6 bases). Germline assignment: CDR1 LNHDA and CDR2 SQIVND (reference sequence). This CDR3 is built from 13 residues. The germline V and J ends were trimmed by 3 bases and 3 bases, with 9 bases remaining between them. The CDR3 DNA reads as TGTGCCAGTAGTATGGGACTCATCTACGAGCAGTACTTC. This encodes CASSMGLIYEQYF.

This clone has only a few counts. The rearrangement joins TRBV2 to TRBJ1-5, with D possibly being TRBD1 (5 bases). The CDR3 runs 16 residues. Germline lookup yields CDR1 SNHLY and CDR2 FYNNEI. The V and J ends lost 3 bases and 2 bases respectively, with 14 bases between them. The CDR3 region is CASSEGRGSGNQPQHF. The CDR3 coding sequence is TGTGCCAGCAGTGAGGGAAGGGGCTCGGGCAATCAGCCCCAGCATTTT.

The rearrangement links TRBV28 to TRBJ1-2; no firm D call. The CDR3 loop spans 13 amino acids. The germline V gene encodes CDR1 MDHEN and CDR2 SYDVKM. V lost 5 bases, J lost 4 bases, and 11 bases lay in between. CDR3 region: CASSPRLVYGYTF. DNA of the CDR3: TGTGCCAGCAGTCCCAGACTGGTCTATGGCTACACCTTC.

This chain joins TRBV6-1 and TRBJ2-4; no firm D call. The CDR3 extends over 13 amino acids. Trimming stripped 4 bases from V and 6 bases from J, with 10 bases between. Germline CDR1 and CDR2: MNHNS and SASEGT. The CDR3 DNA reads as TGTGCCAGCAGTGCCGAACCGGGAAACATTCAGTACTTC. As protein: CASSAEPGNIQYF.

V and J are TRBV7-9 and TRBJ2-7, with TRBD1 matching 9 bases. The CDR3 totals 17 residues. V lost 5 bases to trimming and J lost 5 bases; unmatched junction nucleotides: 16. The germline CDR1 and CDR2 sequences are SEHNR and FQNEAQ (reference sequence). The CDR3 spells CASSPQSGTGIHNEQYF. CDR3 in DNA: TGTGCCAGCAGCCCCCAAAGCGGGACAGGGATTCACAACGAGCAGTACTTC. Drawing the rest from reference TRBV7-9 and TRBJ2-7, the complete variable domain is DTGVSQNPRHKITKRGQNVTFRCDPISEHNRLYWYRQTLGQGPEFLTYFQNEAQLEKSRLLSDRFSAERPKGSFSTLEIQRTEQGDSAMYLCASSPQSGTGIHNEQYFGPGTRLTVT.

This clone was seen repeatedly, ten times or more. CDR3 sequence: CASSDPGLAGMHYEQYF. As DNA, the CDR3 is TGTGCCAGCAGTGACCCGGGACTAGCGGGCATGCACTACGAGCAGTACTTC. The chain employs TRBV6-1 and TRBJ2-7, with 12 bases fitting TRBD2. J lost 3 bases, V lost 3 bases, and 9 bases had no gene match. CDR3 length equals 17 residues. Germline CDR1 MNHNS, CDR2 SASEGT.

The chain uses TRBV4-1 and TRBJ1-2; the D gene is possibly TRBD1 (5 bases). Trimming shortened V by 0 bases and J by 6 bases, and 17 bases separated the two germline ends. Per germline, CDR1 MGHRA and CDR2 YSYEKL. The CDR3 is 16 amino acids. The CDR3 DNA reads TGCGCCAGCAGCCAAGATGGGTTAGGGGCGCTCCATGGCTACACCTTC. Translation gives CASSQDGLGALHGYTF.

V gene TRBV30 combines with J gene TRBJ1-2; possible D gene TRBD1, 6 bases. Germline CDR1 GTSNPN, CDR2 SVGIG (reference sequence). This CDR3 has 15 residues. The V end was cut by 7 bases, the J end by 11 bases, with 29 bases between. The CDR3 spells CASALPTGLSMAYTF. CDR3 coding DNA: TGTGCCTCCGCCCTTCCTACAGGGTTATCTATGGCTTACACCTTC.

This chain joins TRBV6-6 and TRBJ1-5, with 9 bases matching TRBD1. Germline V gene data show CDR1 as MNHNY and CDR2 as SVGAGI (reference sequence). Trimming cost V 2 bases and J 7 bases; bases outside gene matches: 9. The CDR3 is 16 amino acids. The CDR3 protein is CASSYKGQGSRQPQHF. For the CDR3, the DNA is TGTGCCAGCAGTTACAAGGGACAGGGATCAAGGCAGCCCCAGCATTTT.

The chain uses TRBV28 and TRBJ1-3, with no clear D. Germline lookup yields CDR1 MDHEN and CDR2 SYDVKM. The ends were cut back, 3 bases at V and 0 bases at J, with 6 bases in the middle. The length of the CDR3 is 14 residues. In DNA, the CDR3 is TGTGCCAGCAGTTTCCAGCGCTCTGGAAACACCATATATTTT. It encodes CASSFQRSGNTIYF.

This chain connects TRBV4-1 to TRBJ2-7; no definite D call. The germline V gene encodes CDR1 MGHRA and CDR2 YSYEKL. This CDR3 is built from 15 residues. V dropped 1 base and J dropped 0 bases, with 10 bases sitting between them. Here the CDR3 DNA reads TGCGCCAGCAGCCAAGTGCGAGACACCTCCTACGAGCAGTACTTC. Amino acid sequence: CASSQVRDTSYEQYF.

The DNA for the CDR3 is TGCGCCAGCAGTAGGGCTAGCGGGGGGGCCTCGTACTACAATGAGCAGTTCTTC. Its protein is CASSRASGGASYYNEQFF. The rearrangement uses TRBV10-2 and TRBJ2-1, with 12 bases fitting TRBD2. CDR1 and CDR2 (germline): WSHSY, SAAADI. This CDR3 has 18 amino acids. V trimming: 5 bases; J trimming: 3 bases; junction bases outside the gene matches: 11.